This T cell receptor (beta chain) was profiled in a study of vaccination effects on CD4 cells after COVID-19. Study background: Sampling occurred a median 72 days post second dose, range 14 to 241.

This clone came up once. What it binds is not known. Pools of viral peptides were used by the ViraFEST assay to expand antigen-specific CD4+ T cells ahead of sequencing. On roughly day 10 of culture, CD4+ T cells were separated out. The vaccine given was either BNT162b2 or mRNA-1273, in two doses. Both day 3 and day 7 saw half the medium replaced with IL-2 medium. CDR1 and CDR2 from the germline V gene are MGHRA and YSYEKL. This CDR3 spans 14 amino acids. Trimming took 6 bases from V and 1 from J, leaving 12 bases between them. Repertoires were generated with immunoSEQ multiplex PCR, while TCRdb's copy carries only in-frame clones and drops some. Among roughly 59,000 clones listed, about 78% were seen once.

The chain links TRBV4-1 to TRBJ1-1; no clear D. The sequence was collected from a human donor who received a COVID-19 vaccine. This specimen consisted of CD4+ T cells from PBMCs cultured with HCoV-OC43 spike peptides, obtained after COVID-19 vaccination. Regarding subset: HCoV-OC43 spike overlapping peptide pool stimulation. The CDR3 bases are TGCGCCAGCAGGTGGTCGGTGAGGAACACTGAAGCTTTCTTT. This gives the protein CASRWSVRNTEAFF.